This T cell receptor beta chain came from a study of T cell responses to AZD1222 COVID-19 vaccine. Study summary: Samples with a second dose at about 4 or about 12 weeks were pooled together. Overall study results and limits: Reportedly, nearly half of unique spike TCRs recognized epitopes outside B.1.351/B.1.1.7 mutations. Spike-specific TCR breadth and depth grew following two AZD1222 doses. Donors were largely white British and mainly female; clonal diversity was possibly underestimated.

Germline CDR1 reads ENHRY; CDR2 reads SYGVKD. Trimming shortened V by 0 bases and J by 0 bases, and 5 bases separated the two germline ends. The CDR3 loop spans 14 amino acids. Profiling relied on immunoSEQ multiplex PCR, and the TCRdb table lists in-frame clones only, not all of them. The sample has 130,000 to 150,000 clones; 92% are singletons. As regards this clone: The antigen remains unidentified.

Sample: peripheral blood, taken on day 0 of AZD1222 vaccination. This clonotype was sampled from an adult in good health. The chain links TRBV10-3 to TRBJ1-1, with D perhaps matching TRBD1 (5 bases). The DNA of the CDR3 is TGTGCCATCAGTGAGTCGACAGTGAACACTGAAGCTTTCTTT. This gives the protein CAISESTVNTEAFF.